The 22 T cell receptor beta chains below all came from one sample that was sequenced in a study of cytomegalovirus exposure and HLA in healthy donors. 60 Vbeta and 13 Jbeta primers were used in PCR. Some clones are missing from TCRdb's copy, which holds only in-frame ones; the method was immunoSEQ multiplex PCR. Its table lists 93,000 or so clones. The sequencing sample was made of PBMCs. Receptors were obtained from a man in his forties in good health and CMV-seronegative.

V usage is TRBV4-2 and J usage is TRBJ2-7; D not resolved. Germline CDR1 is LGHNA and CDR2 is YNFKEQ. The CDR3 spans 14 residues. V lost 0 bases, J lost 0 bases, and 6 bases lay in between. The CDR3 DNA reads TGTGCCAGCAGCCAAGAGCACGGCTCCTACGAGCAGTACTTC. Protein: CASSQEHGSYEQYF.

The rearrangement joins TRBV27 to TRBJ2-1, with 8 bases identical to TRBD1. The trim removed 5 bases at V and 3 bases at J, leaving 9 bases unmatched. Per germline, CDR1 MNHEY and CDR2 SMNVEV (reference sequence). This CDR3 is built from 16 residues. In DNA, the CDR3 is TGTGCCAGCAGTCCCGGACAGGGAGGATTCTACAATGAGCAGTTCTTC. It encodes CASSPGQGGFYNEQFF.

The chain is built from TRBV7-9 and TRBJ2-7; TRBD2 matches at 10 bases. Trimming at V came to 1 base and at J to 3 bases, leaving 12 bases not matched to a gene. The CDR3 is 18 residues long. Looked up from germline, CDR1 is SEHNR and CDR2 is FQNEAQ (reference sequence). The CDR3 loop is CASSLGGTSATSNYEQYF. The CDR3 DNA reads TGTGCCAGCAGCTTAGGAGGGACTAGCGCTACCTCCAACTACGAGCAGTACTTC.

The V and J genes are TRBV5-6 and TRBJ2-5; TRBD1 aligns across 8 bases. V was clipped by 1 base and J by 5 bases; unmatched bases: 4. The germline gives CDR1 SGHDT, CDR2 YYEEEE. The CDR3 totals 14 residues. CDR3 loop: CASSLSGGWETQYF. The CDR3 bases are TGTGCCAGCAGCTTGTCAGGGGGCTGGGAGACCCAGTACTTC.

V is TRBV30 and J is TRBJ2-7, with a possible D match to TRBD2 (5 bases). The CDR3 covers 11 residues. The V gene lost 4 bases and the J gene lost 7 bases, with 11 bases spanning the gap. Germline CDR1 is GTSNPN and CDR2 is SVGIG (reference sequence). CDR3 bases: TGTGCCTGGATTAATTGGAGGGAGCAGTACTTC. Protein product: CAWINWREQYF. The entire variable domain, with the rest obtained from reference TRBV30 and TRBJ2-7, is as follows: SQTIHQWPATLVQPVGSPLSLECTVEGTSNPNLYWYRQAAGRGLQLLFYSVGIGQISSEVPQNLSASRPQDRQFILSSKKLLLSDSGFYLCAWINWREQYFGPGTRLTVT.

The chain recombines TRBV5-1 with TRBJ2-1; maybe TRBD1 (5 bases). The CDR3 is 14 residues long. Germline CDR1 is SGHRS and CDR2 is YFSETQ. V was clipped by 0 bases and J by 3 bases, with 7 bases between them. The CDR3 nucleotides read TGCGCCAGCAGCTTGGGACAGAACTACAATGAGCAGTTCTTC. Its protein is CASSLGQNYNEQFF.

The chain joins TRBV10-3 to TRBJ1-4, with D perhaps matching TRBD1 (6 bases). Trimming stripped 5 bases from V and 7 bases from J, with 14 bases between. Per germline, CDR1 ENHRY and CDR2 SYGVKD. This CDR3 is built from 14 residues. The CDR3 sequence: CAISSDSGSEKLFF. CDR3 DNA: TGTGCCATCAGTTCGGACAGTGGGAGTGAAAAACTGTTTTTT.

Here the CDR3 reads CAWSADRADTQYF. In nucleotides, the CDR3 is TGTGCCTGGAGTGCCGACAGGGCAGATACGCAGTATTTT. The chain couples TRBV30 to TRBJ2-3; 7 bases are shared with TRBD1. The CDR3 spans 13 residues. Germline V gene sequence: CDR1 GTSNPN, CDR2 SVGIG (reference sequence). V shed 1 base and J 4 bases; nucleotides not matched to a gene: 2.

The chain carries TRBV21-1 and TRBJ2-1; the listed D gene, TRBD2, was not tested against the DNA. TRBV21-1 is noted as a pseudogene. The CDR3 consists of 15 residues. The CDR3 DNA sequence: TGTGCCAGCAGCAAAGGTGAGCACCTCTCGGATGAGCAGTTCTTC. It yields the protein CASSKGEHLSDEQFF.

This chain joins TRBV18 and TRBJ2-5; 10 positions match TRBD2. This CDR3 has 15 amino acids. V was clipped by 1 base and J by 1 base; unmatched bases: 0. CDR1 is KGHSH, CDR2 LQKENI, per germline. The CDR3 sequence is CASSPRTSGQETQYF. For the CDR3, the DNA is TGTGCCAGCTCACCACGGACTAGCGGCCAAGAGACCCAGTACTTC.

The chain carries TRBV4-3 and TRBJ2-7; TRBD2 might be the D (7 bases). V gave up 0 bases and J gave up 0 bases, with 21 bases separating them. CDR3 size: 19 residues. Germline V gene sequence: CDR1 LGHNA, CDR2 YSLEER. Here the CDR3 reads CASSQDLIGSGGPSYEQYF. Written as DNA, the CDR3 is TGCGCCAGCAGCCAAGATTTAATCGGGTCGGGGGGCCCCTCCTACGAGCAGTACTTC.

This chain uses TRBV2 with TRBJ2-2, with 10 bases aligning to TRBD1. Trimming at V came to 5 bases and at J to 7 bases, leaving 7 bases not matched to a gene. The CDR3 sequence is 15 residues long. Germline V CDR1 and CDR2: SNHLY, FYNNEI. DNA of the CDR3: TGTGCCAGCAGTTCGGACAGGGGGGTGATCGGGGAGCTGTTTTTT. Translated, it gives CASSSDRGVIGELFF.

The chain joins TRBV14 to TRBJ2-1, with D tentatively TRBD1 (6 bases). This CDR3 spans 15 amino acids. Germline assignment: CDR1 SGHDN and CDR2 FVKESK. V shed 2 bases and J shed 9 bases, with 17 bases lying between them. CDR3 bases: TGTGCCAGCAGCCAAACCCCTGTCCTAGGGGGTGAGCAGTTCTTC. Encoded protein: CASSQTPVLGGEQFF.

The chain links TRBV27 to TRBJ2-7; 11 positions agree with TRBD1. Unmatched junction bases numbered 14, after V lost 8 bases and J lost 5 bases. Germline lookup yields CDR1 MNHEY and CDR2 SMNVEV (reference sequence). This CDR3 spans 16 amino acids. The CDR3 loop reads CASARGQGAGSHEQYF. The DNA for the CDR3 is TGTGCCAGCGCCCGCGGACAGGGGGCGGGTTCGCACGAGCAGTACTTC.

The chain carries TRBV6-4 and TRBJ1-2, with D hard to call. The V end lost 0 bases, the J end lost 7 bases, and 12 bases lay between the germline ends. CDR1 MRHNA and CDR2 SNTAGT come from the germline V gene. This CDR3 has 14 amino acids. The CDR3, as DNA: TGTGCCAGCAGTGACTCAGGGCCCGAGGGTGGCTACACCTTC. It yields the protein CASSDSGPEGGYTF.

V gene TRBV19 combines with J gene TRBJ2-3, with D maybe TRBD1 (5 bases). The CDR3 consists of 15 residues. V was clipped by 3 bases and J by 2 bases, with 12 bases between them. CDR1 and CDR2 (germline): LNHDA, SQIVND (reference sequence). The CDR3 spells CASSMQGVITDTQYF. CDR3 in DNA: TGTGCCAGTAGTATGCAGGGCGTGATCACAGATACGCAGTATTTT.

This chain joins TRBV11-2 and TRBJ2-2, with 9 nucleotides matching TRBD2. This CDR3 is built from 15 residues. J gave up 4 bases and V 5 bases, and 5 bases lay outside the gene matches. Germline CDR1 and CDR2: SGHAT and FQNNGV. The CDR3 DNA sequence: TGTGCCAGCAGCAGACCTAGCGGGGCCACCGGGGAGCTGTTTTTT. This gives the protein CASSRPSGATGELFF.

The rearrangement uses TRBV6-5 and TRBJ1-1, with 7 bases lining up with TRBD1. The germline gives CDR1 MNHEY, CDR2 SVGAGI. The CDR3 length is 14 residues. J gave up 4 bases and V 0 bases, and 2 bases lay outside the gene matches. The CDR3 nucleotides read TGTGCCAGCAGTTACTCAACAGGGGTCACTGAAGCTTTCTTT. Amino acid sequence: CASSYSTGVTEAFF.

CDR3 amino acids: CASSRDRASYEQYF. The CDR3 DNA is TGTGCCAGTAGCCGGGACAGAGCATCCTACGAGCAGTACTTC. The gene calls are TRBV19 and TRBJ2-7, with TRBD1 identical over 7 bases. V shed 6 bases and J 1 base; nucleotides not matched to a gene: 6. Germline CDR1 and CDR2: LNHDA and SQIVND (reference sequence). This CDR3 comprises 14 residues.

The CDR3 spells CASSSTSSTDTQYF. The CDR3 region has the DNA TGTGCCAGTAGTTCAACTTCTAGCACAGATACGCAGTATTTT. The chain combines TRBV19 with TRBJ2-3; D remains unclear. The CDR3 totals 14 residues. Trimming removed 5 bases from V and 0 bases from J, with 9 bases in between. Germline V gives CDR1 LNHDA, CDR2 SQIVND (reference sequence).

The genes are TRBV4-2 and TRBJ1-5; tentative D call: TRBD1 (5 bases). Trimming left V 0 bases short and J 4 bases short, with 10 bases between. Germline lookup yields CDR1 LGHNA and CDR2 YNFKEQ. The CDR3 contains 15 residues. CDR3 sequence reads: CASSQDRVQNQPQHF. In DNA form, the CDR3 reads TGTGCCAGCAGCCAAGACAGGGTTCAAAATCAGCCCCAGCATTTT.

The chain couples TRBV10-3 to TRBJ2-5; 8 bases fit TRBD2. The J call may be faulty, since TRBJ2-7 better matches the DNA end. This CDR3 is built from 13 residues. Germline V gene sequence: CDR1 ENHRY, CDR2 SYGVKD. The CDR3: CAIKKREIDEQYF. DNA for the CDR3: TGTGCCATCAAAAAGCGGGAGATCGACGAGCAGTACTTC.